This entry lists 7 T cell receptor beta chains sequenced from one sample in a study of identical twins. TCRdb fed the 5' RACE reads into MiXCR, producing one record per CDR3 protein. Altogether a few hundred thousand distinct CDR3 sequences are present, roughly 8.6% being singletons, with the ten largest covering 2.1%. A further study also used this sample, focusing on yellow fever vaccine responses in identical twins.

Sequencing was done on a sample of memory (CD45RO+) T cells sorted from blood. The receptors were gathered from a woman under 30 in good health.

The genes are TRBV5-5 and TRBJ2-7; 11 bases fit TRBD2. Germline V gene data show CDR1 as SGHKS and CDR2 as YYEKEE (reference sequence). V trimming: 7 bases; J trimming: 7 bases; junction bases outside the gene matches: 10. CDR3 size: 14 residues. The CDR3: CASGLAGGFFEQYV. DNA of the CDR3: TGTGCCAGCGGGCTAGCGGGGGGTTTTTTTGAGCAGTACGTC.

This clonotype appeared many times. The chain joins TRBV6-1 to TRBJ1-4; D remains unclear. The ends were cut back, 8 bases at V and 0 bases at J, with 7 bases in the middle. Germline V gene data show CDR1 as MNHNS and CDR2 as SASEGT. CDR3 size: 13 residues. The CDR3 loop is CASRRTTNEKLFF. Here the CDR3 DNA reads TGTGCCAGCCGACGGACAACTAATGAAAAACTGTTTTTT.

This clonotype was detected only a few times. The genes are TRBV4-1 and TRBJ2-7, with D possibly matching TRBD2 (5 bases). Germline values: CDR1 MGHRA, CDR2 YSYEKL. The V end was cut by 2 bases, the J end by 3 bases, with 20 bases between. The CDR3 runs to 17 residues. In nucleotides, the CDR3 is TGCGCCAGCAGCCAATCTGTGGGCGGGTTCGGTGGCTACGAGCAGTACTTC. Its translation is CASSQSVGGFGGYEQYF.

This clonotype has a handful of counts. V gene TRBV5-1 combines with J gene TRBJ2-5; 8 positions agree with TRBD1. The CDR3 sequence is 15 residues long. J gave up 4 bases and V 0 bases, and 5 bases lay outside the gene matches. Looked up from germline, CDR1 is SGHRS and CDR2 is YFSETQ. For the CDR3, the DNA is TGCGCCAGCAGCTTGGGCGGACAGGGCTCAGAGACCCAGTACTTC. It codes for CASSLGGQGSETQYF.

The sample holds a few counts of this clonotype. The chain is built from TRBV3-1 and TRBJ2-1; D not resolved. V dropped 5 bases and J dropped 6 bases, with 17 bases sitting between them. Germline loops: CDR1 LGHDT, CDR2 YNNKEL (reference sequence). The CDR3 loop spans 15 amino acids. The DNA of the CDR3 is TGTGCCAGCAGCTCGCTCTTTGTATACATCAATGAGCAGTTCTTC. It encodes CASSSLFVYINEQFF.

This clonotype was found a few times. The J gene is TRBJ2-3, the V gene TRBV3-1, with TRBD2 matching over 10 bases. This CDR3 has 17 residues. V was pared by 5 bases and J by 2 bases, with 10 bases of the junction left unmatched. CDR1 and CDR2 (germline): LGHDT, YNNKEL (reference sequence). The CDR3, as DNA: TGTGCCAGCAGCTCTAGCGGGAGAATTTTCGTCACAGATACGCAGTATTTT. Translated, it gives CASSSSGRIFVTDTQYF.

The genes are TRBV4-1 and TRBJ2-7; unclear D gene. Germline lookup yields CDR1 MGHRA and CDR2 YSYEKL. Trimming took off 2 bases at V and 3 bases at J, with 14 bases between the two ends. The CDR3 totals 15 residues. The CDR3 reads CASSQPHGRNYEQYF. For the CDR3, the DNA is TGCGCCAGCAGCCAACCTCACGGAAGGAACTACGAGCAGTACTTC.